Presented here are 11 T cell receptor beta chains from one specimen sequenced in a study of control samples from healthy donors and cancer patients (dated by TCRdb to the early 2020s). Library preparation was by the immunoSEQ multiplex PCR assay. This is the immuneACCESS table as TCRdb keeps it, with only in-frame sequences that have V and J called. A part of the clones is gone; compared with another copy, unresolved V genes explain less than half, and the rest is unexplained. This sample gives over 120,000 clones in total; 91% of them show up just once. The ten largest clones represent approximately 2.9% of the sample. The sequenced material came from blood. Receptors originate from a man aged 30-40 years in good health.

This chain uses TRBV11-2 with TRBJ2-7; TRBD1 matches at 9 bases. Germline V gene data show CDR1 as SGHAT and CDR2 as FQNNGV. The CDR3 loop spans 16 amino acids. J gave up 5 bases and V 5 bases, and 13 bases lay outside the gene matches. The CDR3 bases are TGTGCCAGCAGCCCACCCTGGGACAGGGCCTCTGACGAGCAGTACTTC. This sequence encodes CASSPPWDRASDEQYF.

The chain joins TRBV9 to TRBJ1-5; no reliable D call. Germline-derived CDR1 and CDR2 are SGDLS and YYNGEE. Trimming cost V 1 base and J 1 base, with 9 bases left between them. The CDR3 has 15 amino acids. CDR3 loop: CASSVSGVSNQPQHF. CDR3 DNA: TGTGCCAGCAGCGTATCCGGGGTCAGCAATCAGCCCCAGCATTTT.

The V gene is TRBV30, the J gene TRBJ2-3; 9 bases are shared with TRBD1. This CDR3 is 13 amino acids long. Per germline, CDR1 GTSNPN and CDR2 SVGIG (reference sequence). Trimming cost V 1 base and J 7 bases; bases outside gene matches: 3. The CDR3 nucleotides are TGTGCCTGGAGTGGGACAGGGGCTCATACGCAGTATTTT. It yields the protein CAWSGTGAHTQYF.

The genes are TRBV5-1 and TRBJ2-1; a weak D match, TRBD1 (6 bases). V was trimmed by 4 bases and J by 8 bases, leaving 13 bases between them. The length of the CDR3 is 13 residues. Germline-derived CDR1 and CDR2 are SGHRS and YFSETQ. CDR3 sequence: CASSPRTGYEQFF. In DNA form, the CDR3 reads TGCGCCAGCAGCCCTCGAACAGGGTATGAGCAGTTCTTC. The full variable domain, completed using reference TRBV5-1 and TRBJ2-1, is KAGVTQTPRYLIKTRGQQVTLSCSPISGHRSVSWYQQTPGQGLQFLFEYFSETQRNKGNFPGRFSGRQFSNSRSEMNVSTLELGDSALYLCASSPRTGYEQFFGPGTRLTVL.

The J gene is TRBJ2-2, the V gene TRBV14; D is undetermined. Trimming cost V 0 bases and J 4 bases, with 15 bases left between them. CDR3 length: 17 amino acids. Germline V gene lookup returns CDR1 SGHDN and CDR2 FVKESK. The CDR3 nucleotides read TGTGCCAGCAGCCAAGATGAGATATATCCACGCACCGGGGAGCTGTTTTTT. This translates into CASSQDEIYPRTGELFF.

This clone was found a few times. The chain has TRBV5-1 and TRBJ2-7; TRBD1 might be the D (6 bases). V was shortened by 4 bases and J by 4 bases, with 15 bases between the two germline ends. The CDR3 spans 14 residues. Germline CDR1 reads SGHRS; CDR2 reads YFSETQ. CDR3 coding DNA: TGCGCCAGCAGCACCGGGACACCGAAGTACGAGCAGTACTTC. It encodes CASSTGTPKYEQYF.

This chain connects TRBV12-3 or TRBV12-4 to TRBJ2-5; TRBD1 matches 8 bases. There are 13 residues in the CDR3. With V trimmed by 1 base and J by 5 bases, 0 bases remained unmatched. The DNA of the CDR3 is TGTGCCAGCAGTTTAGGGACAGGGGAGACCCAGTACTTC. It encodes CASSLGTGETQYF.

This clone was counted once. Written as DNA, the CDR3 is TGTGCCACCGATTCCAGGGGGAGAGGATTAGGCTACACCTTC. It specifies CATDSRGRGLGYTF. The V call is TRBV28, the J call TRBJ1-2; 7 bases line up with TRBD1. Losses at the gene ends were 10 bases for V and 8 bases for J; bases not matched to a gene: 16. Germline lookup yields CDR1 MDHEN and CDR2 SYDVKM. This CDR3 comprises 14 residues.

This rearrangement joins TRBV4-1 to TRBJ2-1, with a weak D call TRBD1 (6 bases). In germline, CDR1 is MGHRA, CDR2 YSYEKL. The ends were cut back, 3 bases at V and 5 bases at J, with 14 bases in the middle. This CDR3 has 15 amino acids. In DNA, the CDR3 is TGCGCCAGCAGCCAGGTAGATTACAGGGACAATGAGCAGTTCTTC. This codes for CASSQVDYRDNEQFF.

This rearrangement joins TRBV12-3 or TRBV12-4 to TRBJ2-3; D is uncertain. Trimming removed 1 base at V and 2 bases at J, with 4 bases between. The CDR3 length is 13 residues. CDR3 DNA sequence: TGTGCCAGCAGTTTAGTTTCCACAGATACGCAGTATTTT. This sequence encodes CASSLVSTDTQYF.

This clone was seen once. This chain connects TRBV5-1 to TRBJ2-7; a weak D match, TRBD2 (6 bases). V shed 1 base and J shed 4 bases, with 12 bases lying between them. CDR1 and CDR2 (germline): SGHRS, YFSETQ. The CDR3 is made up of 14 amino acids. The CDR3 bases are TGCGCCAGCAGCTTGTTGGTCGGGGGTTACGAGCAGTACTTC. It encodes CASSLLVGGYEQYF. Full variable domain (missing parts from reference TRBV5-1 and TRBJ2-7): KAGVTQTPRYLIKTRGQQVTLSCSPISGHRSVSWYQQTPGQGLQFLFEYFSETQRNKGNFPGRFSGRQFSNSRSEMNVSTLELGDSALYLCASSLLVGGYEQYFGPGTRLTVT.